This entry is about one TCR beta chain. Ophthalmopathic donors had moderate-to-severe activity, CAS ≥3 and NOSPECS ≥4, with disease that had lasted under 3 months. Diagnostic conclusions were grounded in clinical symptoms, serum thyroxine, TRAb, thyroid ultrasound and orbital computed tomography. The data were taken from a study of Graves' ophthalmopathy and Graves' hyperthyroidism. Turning to the study itself: Researchers obtained peripheral blood at initial diagnosis, before any treatment had begun.

RNA transcripts were the template, and TCR beta CDR3 regions were amplified from them. HTBI primers served in a first-round RT-PCR, which a second-round multiplex PCR followed. Using its own MiXCR run on the multiplex PCR reads, TCRdb lists one record per CDR3 protein. In the table there are about 640,000 distinct CDR3 sequences, roughly 41% of which are singletons. With V trimmed by 4 bases and J by 5 bases, 3 bases remained unmatched. Germline-derived CDR1 and CDR2 are SQVTM and ANQGSEA. The CDR3 extends over 13 amino acids. The sequenced sample was peripheral blood. The J gene is TRBJ2-5, the V gene TRBV29-1; 11 nucleotides align to TRBD2. This sequence originates from an adult man with Graves' ophthalmopathy. CDR3 in DNA: TGCAGCGTTGGACTAGCGGGACTCGAGACCCAGTACTTC. Translated, it gives CSVGLAGLETQYF.